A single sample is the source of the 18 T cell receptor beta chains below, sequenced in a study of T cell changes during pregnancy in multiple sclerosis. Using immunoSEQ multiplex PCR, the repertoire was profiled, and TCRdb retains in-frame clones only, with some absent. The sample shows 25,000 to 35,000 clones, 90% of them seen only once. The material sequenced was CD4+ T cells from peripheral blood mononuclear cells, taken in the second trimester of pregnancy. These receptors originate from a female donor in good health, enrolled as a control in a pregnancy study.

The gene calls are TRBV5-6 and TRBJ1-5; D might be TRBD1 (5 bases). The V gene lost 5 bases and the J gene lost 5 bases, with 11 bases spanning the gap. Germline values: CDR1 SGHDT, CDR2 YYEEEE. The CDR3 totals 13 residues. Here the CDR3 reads CASSLGGDQPQHF. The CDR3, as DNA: TGTGCCAGCAGTCTCGGGGGGGATCAGCCCCAGCATTTT.

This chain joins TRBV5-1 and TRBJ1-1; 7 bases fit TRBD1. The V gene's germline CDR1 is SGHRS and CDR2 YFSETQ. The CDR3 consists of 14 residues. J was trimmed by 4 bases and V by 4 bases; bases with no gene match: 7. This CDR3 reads CASSDNTGVTEAFF. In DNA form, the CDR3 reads TGCGCCAGCAGCGACAACACAGGGGTCACTGAAGCTTTCTTT.

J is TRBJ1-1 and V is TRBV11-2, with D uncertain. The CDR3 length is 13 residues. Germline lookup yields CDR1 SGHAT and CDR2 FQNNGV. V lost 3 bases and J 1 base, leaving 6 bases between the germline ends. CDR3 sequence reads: CASSFGGNTEAFF. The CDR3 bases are TGTGCCAGCAGCTTTGGCGGGAACACTGAAGCTTTCTTT.

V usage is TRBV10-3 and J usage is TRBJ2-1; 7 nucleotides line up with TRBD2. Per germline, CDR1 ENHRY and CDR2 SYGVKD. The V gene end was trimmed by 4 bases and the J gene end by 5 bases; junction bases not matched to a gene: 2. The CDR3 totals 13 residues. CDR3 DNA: TGTGCCATCAGTGGCCTAGCGGACAATGAGCAGTTCTTC. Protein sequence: CAISGLADNEQFF.

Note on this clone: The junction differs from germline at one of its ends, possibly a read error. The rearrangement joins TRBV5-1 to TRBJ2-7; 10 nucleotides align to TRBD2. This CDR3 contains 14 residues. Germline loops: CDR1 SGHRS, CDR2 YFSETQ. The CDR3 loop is CASGLAGGGYEQYF. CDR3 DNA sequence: TGCGCCAGCGGCTTAGCGGGAGGAGGCTACGAGCAGTACTTC.

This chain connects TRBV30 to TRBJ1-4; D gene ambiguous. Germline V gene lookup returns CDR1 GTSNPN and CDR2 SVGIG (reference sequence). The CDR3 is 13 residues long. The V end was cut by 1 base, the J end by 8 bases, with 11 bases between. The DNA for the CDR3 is TGTGCCTGGAGTGCCCCCGTTCGGGAAAAACTGTTTTTT. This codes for CAWSAPVREKLFF.

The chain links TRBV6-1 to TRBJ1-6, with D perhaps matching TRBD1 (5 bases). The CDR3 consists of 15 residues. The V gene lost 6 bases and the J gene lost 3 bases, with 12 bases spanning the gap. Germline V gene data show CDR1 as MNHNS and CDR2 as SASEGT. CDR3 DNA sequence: TGTGCCAGCAGCTCTAGGGGCGGCTATAATTCACCCCTCCACTTT. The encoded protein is CASSSRGGYNSPLHF.

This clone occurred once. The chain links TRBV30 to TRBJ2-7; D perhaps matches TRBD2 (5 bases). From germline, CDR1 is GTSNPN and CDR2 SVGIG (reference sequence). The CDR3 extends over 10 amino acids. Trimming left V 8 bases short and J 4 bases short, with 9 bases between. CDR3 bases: TGTGCCGGAGGCGGTTACGAGCAGTACTTC. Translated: CAGGGYEQYF.

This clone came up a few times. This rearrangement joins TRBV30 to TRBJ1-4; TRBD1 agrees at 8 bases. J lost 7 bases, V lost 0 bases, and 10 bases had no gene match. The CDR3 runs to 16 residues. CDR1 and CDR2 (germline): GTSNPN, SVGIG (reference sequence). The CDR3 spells CAWSVQGVVTGEKLFF. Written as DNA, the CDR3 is TGTGCCTGGAGTGTACAGGGGGTGGTGACGGGTGAAAAACTGTTTTTT.

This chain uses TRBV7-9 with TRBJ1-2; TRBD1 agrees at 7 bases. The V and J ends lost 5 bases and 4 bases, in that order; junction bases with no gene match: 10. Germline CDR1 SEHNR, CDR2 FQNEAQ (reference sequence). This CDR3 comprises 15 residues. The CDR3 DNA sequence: TGTGCCAGCAGCCCGCGACAGGGAGTCCCCTATGGCTACACCTTC. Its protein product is CASSPRQGVPYGYTF.

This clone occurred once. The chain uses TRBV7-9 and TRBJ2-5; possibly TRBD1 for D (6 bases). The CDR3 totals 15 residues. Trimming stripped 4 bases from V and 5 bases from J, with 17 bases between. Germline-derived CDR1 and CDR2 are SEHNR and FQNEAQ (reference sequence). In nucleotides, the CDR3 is TGTGCCAGCAGCTCACGGACAGACCCAAGGGAGACCCAGTACTTC. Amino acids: CASSSRTDPRETQYF.

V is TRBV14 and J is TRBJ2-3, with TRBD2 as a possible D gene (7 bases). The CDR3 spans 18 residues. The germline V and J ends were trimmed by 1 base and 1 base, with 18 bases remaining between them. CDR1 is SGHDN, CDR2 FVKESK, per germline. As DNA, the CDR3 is TGTGCCAGCAGCCAAGTGGGGCGGCGGGGGCTCCGCACAGATACGCAGTATTTT. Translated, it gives CASSQVGRRGLRTDTQYF.

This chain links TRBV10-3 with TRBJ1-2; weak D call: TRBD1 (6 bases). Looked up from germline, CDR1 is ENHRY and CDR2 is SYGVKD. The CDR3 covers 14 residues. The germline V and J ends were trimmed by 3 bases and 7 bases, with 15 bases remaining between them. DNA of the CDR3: TGTGCCATCAGTGACGGGGGGCTGACGGTTGGCTACACCTTC. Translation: CAISDGGLTVGYTF.

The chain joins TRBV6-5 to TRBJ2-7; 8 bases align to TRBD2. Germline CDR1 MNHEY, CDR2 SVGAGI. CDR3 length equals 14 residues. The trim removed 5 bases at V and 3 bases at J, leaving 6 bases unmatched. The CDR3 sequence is CASSLGLGGYEQYF. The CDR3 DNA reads TGTGCCAGCAGTCTGGGACTAGGTGGCTACGAGCAGTACTTC.

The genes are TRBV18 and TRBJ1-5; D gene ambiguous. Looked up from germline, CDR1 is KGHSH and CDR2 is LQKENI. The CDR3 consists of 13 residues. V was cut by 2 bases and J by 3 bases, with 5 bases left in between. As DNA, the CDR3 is TGTGCCAGCTCACCATACACCAATCAGCCCCAGCATTTT. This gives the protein CASSPYTNQPQHF. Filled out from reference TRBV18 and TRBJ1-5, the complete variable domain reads NAGVMQNPRHLVRRRGQEARLRCSPMKGHSHVYWYRQLPEEGLKFMVYLQKENIIDESGMPKERFSAEFPKEGPSILRIQQVVRGDSAAYFCASSPYTNQPQHFGDGTRLSIL.

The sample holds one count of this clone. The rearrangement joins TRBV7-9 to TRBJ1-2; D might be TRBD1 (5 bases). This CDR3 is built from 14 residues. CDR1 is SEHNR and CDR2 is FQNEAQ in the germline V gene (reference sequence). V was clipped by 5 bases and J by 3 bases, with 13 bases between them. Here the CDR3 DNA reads TGTGCCAGCAGCCTTCATCTAGGGGACTATGGCTACACCTTC. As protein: CASSLHLGDYGYTF.

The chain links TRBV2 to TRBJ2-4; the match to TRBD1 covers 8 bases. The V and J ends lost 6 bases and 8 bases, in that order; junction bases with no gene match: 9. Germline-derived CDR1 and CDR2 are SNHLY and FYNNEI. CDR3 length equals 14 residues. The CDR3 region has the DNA TGTGCCAGCAGACCCGGACAGGGTTCTGACATTCAGTACTTC. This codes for CASRPGQGSDIQYF. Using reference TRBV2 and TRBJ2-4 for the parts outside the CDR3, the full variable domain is EPEVTQTPSHQVTQMGQEVILRCVPISNHLYFYWYRQILGQKVEFLVSFYNNEISEKSEIFDDQFSVERPDGSNFTLKIRSTKLEDSAMYFCASRPGQGSDIQYFGAGTRLSVL.

The CDR3 sequence: CASGTTAWGYNEQFF. In DNA form, the CDR3 reads TGTGCCAGTGGGACTACCGCTTGGGGGTACAATGAGCAGTTCTTC. The V gene is TRBV19, the J gene TRBJ2-1; 7 positions agree with TRBD2. V trimming: 8 bases; J trimming: 4 bases; junction bases outside the gene matches: 11. The CDR3 totals 15 residues. Germline CDR1 LNHDA, CDR2 SQIVND (reference sequence).